This T cell receptor beta chain was recorded in a study of shared clonotypes between healthy human individuals. Study in general: Donor composition was a couple of women and three men, aged 18 to 49.

Per the study methods: In the immunoSEQ data, sequences were junction-only and lacked quality scores, so filtering differed. Assay used: immunoSEQ multiplex PCR; TCRdb lists only in-frame clones, some missing. V and J calls and clone size are given by that table; D and trimming were obtained from the DNA. This table holds around 500,000 clones, around 78% found once. Study-level points and caveats: The sole specimen, blood, was sampled, and tissue repertoires likely differ.

Details on this clone: Its target is not known.

Extraction of genomic DNA in unsorted samples used about 90 million PBMCs. CDR1 is SGHTA and CDR2 is FQGNSA in the germline V gene. The length of the CDR3 is 15 residues. Trimming stripped 1 base from V and 0 bases from J, with 9 bases between. V gene TRBV7-2 combines with J gene TRBJ1-2, with D tentatively TRBD1 (5 bases). This TCR derives from a woman aged 40 to 49 in good health. Some clones in this sample may be carry-over from other donors' samples. Sequencing input: PBMCs. The CDR3 DNA reads TGTGCCAGCAGCTTAGTCGCAGGGTCTAACTATGGCTACACCTTC. This translates into CASSLVAGSNYGYTF.